This T cell receptor beta chain came from a study of T cells in tuberculosis. Some clones are missing from TCRdb's copy, which holds only in-frame ones; the method was immunoSEQ multiplex PCR. The data show tens of thousands of clones, approximately 97% seen once. This clone was recorded only once. Its antigen is unidentified. Broader study findings: Shorter CDR3-alpha in active tuberculosis partly drove smaller distances.

On average roughly 92,000 T cells per donor were immunosequenced. The receptor comes from a donor aged 10-29 years with latent tuberculosis or without tuberculosis infection. Sequencing used PBMCs.

The CDR3 nucleotides read TGTGCCAGCAGTCACCAACAGCTGAACACTGAAGCTTTCTTT. Protein sequence: CASSHQQLNTEAFF. The chain carries TRBV25-1 and TRBJ1-1, with D hard to call. Germline values: CDR1 MGHDK, CDR2 SYGVNS. V lost 5 bases and J lost 0, with 10 bases in between. This CDR3 is 14 amino acids long.